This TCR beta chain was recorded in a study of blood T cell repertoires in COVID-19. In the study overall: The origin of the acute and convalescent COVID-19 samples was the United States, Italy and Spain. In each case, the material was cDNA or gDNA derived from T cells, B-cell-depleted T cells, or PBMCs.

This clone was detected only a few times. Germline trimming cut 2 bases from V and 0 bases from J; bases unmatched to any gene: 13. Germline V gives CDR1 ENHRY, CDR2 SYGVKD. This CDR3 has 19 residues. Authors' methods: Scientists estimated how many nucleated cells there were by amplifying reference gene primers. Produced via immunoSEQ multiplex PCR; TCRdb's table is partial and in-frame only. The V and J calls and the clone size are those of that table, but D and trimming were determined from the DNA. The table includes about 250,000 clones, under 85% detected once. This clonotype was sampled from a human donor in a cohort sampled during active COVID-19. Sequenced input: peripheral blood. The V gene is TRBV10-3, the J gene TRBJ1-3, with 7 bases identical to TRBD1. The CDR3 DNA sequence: TGTGCCATCAGTGAGCCCAGACAGGGCCGGTCTCTCTCTGGAAACACCATATATTTT. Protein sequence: CAISEPRQGRSLSGNTIYF.